This T cell receptor (beta chain) was identified during a study of CD4+ T cells in melanoma. Regarding the study as a whole: Neoantigen-specific CD4+ T cells in melanoma reportedly had diverse differentiation states. CD8+ T cell, macrophage and B cell function reportedly correlated with neoantigen-specific CD4+ T cells.

Germline loops: CDR1 SNHLY, CDR2 FYNNEI. This CDR3 spans 15 amino acids. The V and J ends lost 5 bases and 4 bases, in that order; junction bases with no gene match: 11. Using immunoSEQ multiplex PCR, the repertoire was profiled, and TCRdb retains in-frame clones only, with some absent. The profile shows 120,000 to 150,000 clones, 92% of them singletons. The count of this clone is one. Its specificity is unknown. This receptor was taken from a human donor with melanoma. The chain recombines TRBV2 with TRBJ2-7, with 7 nucleotides matching TRBD1. The CDR3 DNA reads as TGTGCCAGCAGTCCTACTCGACAGGGAAGTTACGAGCAGTACTTC. Translating gives CASSPTRQGSYEQYF.